Listed below are T cell receptor beta chains from one sample, sequenced in a study of cytomegalovirus exposure and HLA in healthy donors. Sequenced by immunoSEQ multiplex PCR; TCRdb stores in-frame clones only, minus some. Counted here are under 200,000 clones, about four fifths occurring once; the ten biggest clones make up roughly a tenth. The sample taken for sequencing was PBMCs. The receptor set was obtained from a man between 50 and 59 years old in good health and CMV-seropositive. Each CDR3 is given with its conserved first and last residue. The order of the fields is D gene, clone size, V gene, J gene, CDR3 DNA, CDR3 protein. D genes are given only for firm matches. The listing skips clone size in some rows; elsewhere it reads once, few, many or a size class.

>-|-|TRBV6-5|TRBJ1-4
TGTGCCACGAGGAGGGGGGGGGAGGTGGAAAAACTGTTTTTT
CATRRGGEVEKLFF
>-|-|TRBV18|TRBJ1-5
TGTGCCAGCTCACGACAACAGGGCGTAGACCAGCCCCAGCATTTT
CASSRQQGVDQPQHF
>-|-|TRBV15|TRBJ1-1
TGTGCCACCAGCAGTAGAGGGCAAGCTGAAGCTTTCTTT
CATSSRGQAEAFF
>TRBD2|-|TRBV5-1|TRBJ2-2
TGCGCCAGCAGCTCGAACAGCGGGAGCGGCACCGGGGAGCTGTTTTTT
CASSSNSGSGTGELFF
>-|-|TRBV7-6|TRBJ2-2
TGTGCCAGCACCCTTGCGAACACCGGGGAGCTGTTTTTT
CASTLANTGELFF
>-|-|TRBV5-1|TRBJ2-7
TGCGCCAGCAGCTCCCCTCCTGGGAGGGACACCTACGAGCAGTACTTC
CASSSPPGRDTYEQYF
>TRBD1|-|TRBV7-2|TRBJ1-2
TGTGCCAGCAGTTTGGACAGGGGAAACTATGGCTACACCTTC
CASSLDRGNYGYTF
>TRBD2|-|TRBV10-2|TRBJ2-7
TGCGCCAGCAGTGAGTCCCTAGCGGGAGGCAAGCAGTACTTC
CASSESLAGGKQYF
>TRBD1|-|TRBV7-2|TRBJ1-1
TGTGCCAGCAGCTTGACAGGGGGGAACACTGAAGCTTTCTTT
CASSLTGGNTEAFF
>TRBD1|-|TRBV2|TRBJ2-2
TGTGCCAGCAACCCGTCAACATCGACAGGGGGCGCGGGCGGGGAGCTGTTTTTT
CASNPSTSTGGAGGELFF
>TRBD1|-|TRBV6-5|TRBJ2-7
TGTGCCAGCTCACTGACAGGGGCCAACGCATACGAGCAGTACTTC
CASSLTGANAYEQYF
>-|-|TRBV29-1|TRBJ2-4
TGCAGCGTTGGGTCGGGACTTGAAAACATTCAGTACTTC
CSVGSGLENIQYF
>-|few|TRBV6-1|TRBJ2-3
TGTGCCAGCAGTGAAGGCAGGCAGCCCACAGATACGCAGTATTTT
CASSEGRQPTDTQYF
>TRBD1|-|TRBV18|TRBJ1-5
TGTGCCAGCTCACCCTCCCGGGACAGCCACCAGCCCCAGCATTTT
CASSPSRDSHQPQHF
>-|-|TRBV29-1|TRBJ2-5
TGCAGCGTTCAGGGGATGATGGAGACCCAGTACTTC
CSVQGMMETQYF
>TRBD1|-|TRBV18|TRBJ2-7
TGTGCCAGCTCACCATCTCCGGGACAGGTATACCACGAGCAGTACTTC
CASSPSPGQVYHEQYF
>-|-|TRBV5-1|TRBJ1-4
TGCGCCAGCAGCTTGCTTGGGGCGGTCGGTGAAAAACTGTTTTTT
CASSLLGAVGEKLFF
>TRBD1|-|TRBV14|TRBJ2-5
TGTGCCAGCAGCCAAGAAGGTTGGGGACAGTTCCAAGAGACCCAGTACTTC
CASSQEGWGQFQETQYF
>-|-|TRBV6-1|TRBJ1-6
TGTGCCAGCAGGTTACAGATTAATAATTCACCCCTCCACTTT
CASRLQINNSPLHF
>-|-|TRBV7-2|TRBJ2-1
TGTGCCAGCAGCTTATGGGGGCGTGAGCAGTTCTTC
CASSLWGREQFF
>-|-|TRBV28|TRBJ1-1
TGTGCCAGCAGCCATAGGAGGTTTTTAACTGAAGCTTTCTTT
CASSHRRFLTEAFF
>-|-|TRBV7-9|TRBJ1-1
TGTGCCAGCAGCTTTCCGGGAGAGAACACTGAAGCTTTCTTT
CASSFPGENTEAFF
>TRBD2|-|TRBV27|TRBJ2-5
TGTGCCAGCAGTAAAGCGGGAACCCAAGAGACCCAGTACTTC
CASSKAGTQETQYF
>-|-|TRBV11-2|TRBJ1-1
TGTGCCAGCAGCTTAGTCGCTACCGGGGTCGGGGCTTTCTTT
CASSLVATGVGAFF
>-|few|TRBV7-8|TRBJ1-1
TGTGCCAGCAGCTTAGGGAGGGGTTTGAACACTGAAGCTTTCTTT
CASSLGRGLNTEAFF
>-|-|TRBV6-6|TRBJ2-1
TGTGCCAGCAGTTGGGGGACTTACAATGAGCAGTTCTTC
CASSWGTYNEQFF
>-|-|TRBV5-4|TRBJ1-4
TGTGCCAGCAGCTCAGGGCAGGCACCGGAAAAACTGTTTTTT
CASSSGQAPEKLFF
>TRBD2|-|TRBV7-6|TRBJ2-2
TGTGCCAGCAGACAGCTAGCGGGGGACCCAACCGGGGAGCTGTTTTTT
CASRQLAGDPTGELFF
>TRBD1|-|TRBV9|TRBJ2-7
TGTGCCAGCAGCGAGGGACAGGGGTACGAGCAGTACTTC
CASSEGQGYEQYF
>-|-|TRBV4-2|TRBJ2-3
TGTGCCAGCAGCCCCAATGGGGGCTATTTAGATACGCAGTATTTT
CASSPNGGYLDTQYF
>-|-|TRBV9|TRBJ1-2
TGTGCCAGCAGCGTAGGGAGTGACTATGGCTACACCTTC
CASSVGSDYGYTF
>TRBD1|-|TRBV25-1|TRBJ2-2
TGTGCCAGCAGTGACCCCTACAGGGGGAACACCGGGGAGCTGTTTTTT
CASSDPYRGNTGELFF
>TRBD2|once|TRBV5-4|TRBJ2-7
TGTGCCAGCAGCGCCGGGACTAGCGGGTTTTACGAGCAGTACTTC
CASSAGTSGFYEQYF
>TRBD1|-|TRBV4-3|TRBJ2-3
TGCGCCAGCAGCCAAGAGGCGACAGGGGACTCAGATACGCAGTATTTT
CASSQEATGDSDTQYF
>TRBD1|once|TRBV18|TRBJ1-1
TGTGCCAGCTCACCGATAAGACAGGGTCAGAACACTGAAGCTTTCTTT
CASSPIRQGQNTEAFF
>-|-|TRBV14|TRBJ2-7
TGTGCCAGCAGCCAAGCGGAGGGTAGGGAGCAGTACTTC
CASSQAEGREQYF
>TRBD1|few|TRBV6-4|TRBJ1-2
TGTGCCAGCAGTGAAGCAGGGGGCGAATCTGGCTACACCTTC
CASSEAGGESGYTF
>-|few|TRBV5-6|TRBJ2-7
TGTGCCAGCAGCTCACAGGGCTCCTACGAGCAGTACTTC
CASSSQGSYEQYF
>-|once|TRBV5-6|TRBJ1-2
TGTGCCAGCACATCTGGGACTGCAGGGTCCGGCTACACCTTC
CASTSGTAGSGYTF
>TRBD1|-|TRBV7-2|TRBJ1-4
TGTGCCAGCAGCCCCCGGACAGGGTACGAAAAACTGTTTTTT
CASSPRTGYEKLFF
>-|once|TRBV5-4|TRBJ2-7
TGTGCCAGCAGCTCGGACTCAACCTACGAGCAGTACTTC
CASSSDSTYEQYF
>-|-|TRBV30|TRBJ2-1
TGTGCCTGGAGTGCCTCCAATGAGCAGTTCTTC
CAWSASNEQFF
>-|few|TRBV9|TRBJ1-3
TGTGCCAGCAGCGCCCTTGGAAACACCATATATTTT
CASSALGNTIYF
>-|-|TRBV5-5|TRBJ1-2
TGTGCCAGCAGCTTTTTCCAGTCCTTC
CASSFFQSF
>-|-|TRBV25-1|TRBJ1-5
TGTGCCAGCAGTGAATTCACCTTAGATCAGCCCCAGCATTTT
CASSEFTLDQPQHF
>TRBD1|-|TRBV18|TRBJ1-1
TGTGCCAGCTCACCGGACAGGGATGAAGCTTTCTTT
CASSPDRDEAFF
>-|-|TRBV28|TRBJ2-6
TGTGCCAGCAGGAGACAGGCGTTCGGATCTGGGGCCAACGGCCTGACTTTC
CASRRQAFGSGANGLTF
>TRBD1|-|TRBV6-4|TRBJ2-5
TGTGCCAGCAGACCTACAGGGGACCCGGGGGAGACCCAGTACTTC
CASRPTGDPGETQYF
>-|-|TRBV19|TRBJ2-5
TGTGCCAGTAGTATTTCAGGGGCGCGCGGAATGGAGACCCAGTACTTC
CASSISGARGMETQYF
>TRBD2|-|TRBV7-8|TRBJ2-1
TGTGCCAGCACCCCTTTGCGGGAGGATTCTGAGCAGTTCTTC
CASTPLREDSEQFF
>TRBD1|-|TRBV5-4|TRBJ2-7
TGTGCCAGCAGCTTCAGCCCGGACAGGGTATTCTACGAGCAGTACTTC
CASSFSPDRVFYEQYF
>-|-|TRBV7-7|TRBJ2-3
TGTGCTAGCAGCTGGGGACATACGACCTACGATACGCAGTATTTT
CASSWGHTTYDTQYF
>TRBD2|-|TRBV7-2|TRBJ2-5
TGTGCCAGCAGCTTAGGTCTAGCGGGGACGGAGACCCAGTACTTC
CASSLGLAGTETQYF
>-|-|TRBV27|TRBJ1-1
TGTGCCAGCAGTTTGGGGAGGACCGCTGGAGCTTTCTTT
CASSLGRTAGAFF
>-|-|TRBV30|TRBJ1-1
TGTGCCTGGAGTGTCTTAGGAGGCACTGAAGCTTTCTTT
CAWSVLGGTEAFF
>TRBD2|-|TRBV5-1|TRBJ2-1
TGCGCCAGCAGCTTGGTAATAGGGACTAGCGGGAGGAATGAGCAGTTCTTC
CASSLVIGTSGRNEQFF
>TRBD1|-|TRBV28|TRBJ1-1
TGTGCCATCGGTCTCGGGACAGGCACTGAAGCTTTCTTT
CAIGLGTGTEAFF
>TRBD1|-|TRBV27|TRBJ2-7
TGTGCCAGCAGACCGGGACAGGGTTTGCACGAGCAGTACTTC
CASRPGQGLHEQYF
>-|-|TRBV7-9|TRBJ1-1
TGTGCCAGCAGCTTAGTACAGGGTGTGAGAGCTTTCTTT
CASSLVQGVRAFF